This entry lists 16 T cell receptor beta chains sequenced from one sample in a study of tumor and adjacent non-tumor tissue in lung cancer (dated by TCRdb to the late 2010s). RNA was extracted from bulk unsorted tissue and checked for quality with a NanoDrop ND-1000 and an Agilent 2100. The library was generated by multiplex PCR. Sequenced on an Illumina HiSeq 2500. Following protocols modified from ARM-PCR, the researchers constructed TCRbeta libraries through three rounds of nested PCR with primers (Table S4). The raw public data were reprocessed by TCRdb itself: fastp quality trimming at Q25, MiXCR clonotype calling, in-frame beta chains only. CDR3 protein duplicates are merged, each entry listing the most common genes and DNA. The sample table holds approximately 100,000 distinct CDR3 sequences, of which roughly 74% were seen once. Jointly, the top ten make up about 39% of the sample. Sequencing was performed on lung tumor tissue. The receptors here all came from a woman aged 55-69 years with non-small cell lung cancer.

As to this clonotype: Sequence at one end of the junction differs from germline and may be a read error. The chain couples TRBV20-1 to TRBJ1-2; D is ambiguous. Germline V gives CDR1 DFQATT, CDR2 SNEGSKA (reference sequence). The CDR3 totals 15 residues. The CDR3 DNA follows: TGCAGTGCTAGAGATCAAAGGGTAATTGACTATGGCTACGCCTTC. Translating it yields CSARDQRVIDYGYAF.

The chain joins TRBV11-2 to TRBJ1-2, with D possibly matching TRBD1 (6 bases). The CDR3 is made up of 13 amino acids. Trimming stripped 5 bases from V and 11 bases from J, with 18 bases between. Germline CDR1 SGHAT, CDR2 FQNNGV. CDR3 loop: CASSTSGVSGYTF. DNA for the CDR3: TGTGCCAGCAGCACTTCAGGGGTCTCTGGTTACACCTTC. The whole variable domain, filled in from reference TRBV11-2 and TRBJ1-2, reads EAGVAQSPRYKIIEKRQSVAFWCNPISGHATLYWYQQILGQGPKLLIQFQNNGVVDDSQLPKDRFSAERLKGVDSTLKIQPAKLEDSAVYLCASSTSGVSGYTFGSGTRLTVV.

Of note for this clonotype: A much larger clone sits a single nucleotide away, making a read error possible. The final CDR3 position lacks the conserved phenylalanine or tryptophan, pointing to a likely read error. Here the CDR3 reads CSVERSGGNTGELFL. CDR3 in DNA: TGCAGCGTTGAGAGGTCAGGGGGGAATACCGGGGAGCTGTTTCTT. The gene calls are TRBV29-1 and TRBJ2-2; perhaps TRBD1 as D (7 bases). CDR1 and CDR2 from the germline V gene are SQVTM and ANQGSEA. The CDR3 length is 15 residues. V was trimmed by 3 bases and J by 5 bases, leaving 16 bases between them.

Many counts were recorded for this clonotype. This chain joins TRBV12-3 or TRBV12-4 and TRBJ2-7, with 9 bases aligning to TRBD1. The junction had 5 bases not matched to a gene; V was cut back by 6 bases and J by 2 bases. CDR3 length: 14 residues. CDR3 protein: CASRGQGGAYEQYF. The CDR3 nucleotides read TGTGCCAGCAGGGGACAGGGTGGGGCCTACGAGCAGTACTTC.

Comment on this clonotype: This CDR3 is missing its conserved last phenylalanine or tryptophan, likely due to a read error. Because the CDR3's place on the DNA is in doubt, the DNA is left out and the CDR3 is given as listed by TCRdb. V gene TRBV20-1 combines with J gene TRBJ2-7; TRBD2, the table's D call, lacks a check against the DNA. The length of the CDR3 is 14 amino acids, counting both ends. In germline, CDR1 is DFQATT, CDR2 SNEGSKA (reference sequence). This CDR3 reads CSVPAASGGYEQYI.

The chain couples TRBV5-6 to TRBJ1-1; no clear D gene. The ends were cut back, 5 bases at V and 0 bases at J, with 5 bases in the middle. CDR1 and CDR2 from the germline V gene are SGHDT and YYEEEE. The CDR3 sequence is 12 residues long. The DNA for the CDR3 is TGTGCCAGCAGAAAGTTGAACACTGAAGCTTTCTTT. Amino acids: CASRKLNTEAFF.

This clonotype was detected only a few times. The junction departs from germline at one end; a sequencing error may be responsible. The chain recombines TRBV20-1 with TRBJ1-5; TRBD1 might be the D (6 bases). Germline values: CDR1 DFQATT, CDR2 SNEGSKA (reference sequence). The CDR3 spans 12 residues. The DNA for the CDR3 is TGTAGTGGAGGACAGAGCAATCAGCCCCAGCATTTT. Amino acids: CSGGQSNQPQHF.

Concerning this clonotype: A single base separates this from a much larger clone, so it may be a read error. The V call is TRBV20-1, the J call TRBJ1-2, with D unresolved. The germline V gene encodes CDR1 DFQATT and CDR2 SNEGSKA (reference sequence). The CDR3 is made up of 13 amino acids. This CDR3 is CSANPSSNHGYTF. CDR3 sequence (DNA): TGCAGTGCTAACCCCAGCTCTAACCATGGCTACACCTTC.

V usage is TRBV20-1 and J usage is TRBJ2-1; TRBD2 aligns across 7 bases. The germline V gene has CDR1 DFQATT and CDR2 SNEGSKA (reference sequence). CDR3 size: 14 residues. Trimming at V came to 2 bases and at J to 7 bases, leaving 8 bases not matched to a gene. CDR3 residues: CSARMASGYNEQFF. The CDR3 DNA follows: TGCAGTGCTAGAATGGCTAGCGGTTATAATGAGCAGTTCTTC.

A note on this clonotype: One end of the junction is discordant with germline, which a read error may explain. The chain couples TRBV12-3 or TRBV12-4 to TRBJ2-7, with 7 positions matching TRBD2. The CDR3 has 16 amino acids. CDR3 region: CASSSSTGLVRHEQYF. The CDR3 bases are TGCGCCAGCAGCTCCTCAACCGGACTAGTGCGACACGAGCAGTACTTC.

With regard to this clonotype: Its ends do not fully match the called genes, so a read error is possible. The rearrangement joins TRBV11-2 to TRBJ2-5; TRBD1 matches 8 bases. Germline V gene data show CDR1 as SGHAT and CDR2 as FQNNGV. The CDR3 consists of 15 residues. This chain's CDR3 is CVSSSTGAWGGTQYF. The CDR3 DNA sequence: TGTGTCAGCAGCTCGACAGGGGCATGGGGCGGGACCCAGTACTTC.

As concerns this clonotype: It may be a read error: a sequence one base away is much more abundant. The gene calls are TRBV20-1 and TRBJ2-3; either TRBD1 or TRBD2 may supply D (5 bases each). This CDR3 region has 14 residues. In germline, CDR1 is DFQATT, CDR2 SNEGSKA (reference sequence). CDR3 in DNA: TGCAGTGCTAGAGACCATCCTAGCACAGGTACGCAGTATTTT. Translated: CSARDHPSTGTQYF.

Concerning this clonotype itself: No conserved phenylalanine or tryptophan is present at the end of the CDR3, so a read error is the likely explanation. This chain links TRBV6-6 with TRBJ2-3; no clear D gene. V lost 4 bases and J lost 1, with 9 bases in between. The germline V gene has CDR1 MNHNY and CDR2 SVGAGI (reference sequence). This CDR3 has 14 amino acids. CDR3 region: CASSFGVGTDTQYY. CDR3 in DNA: TGTGCCAGCAGTTTTGGGGTTGGCACAGATACGCAGTATTAT.

About this clonotype itself: This may stem from a read error, because a much larger clone lies one nucleotide away. V usage is TRBV29-1 and J usage is TRBJ1-5; no clear D gene. This CDR3 is built from 13 residues. Germline CDR1 SQVTM, CDR2 ANQGSEA. The CDR3 DNA is TGCAGCGTTGGAATGGGCGGCAATCAGCCCCGGCATTTT. It yields the protein CSVGMGGNQPRHF.

The CDR3 here is CSGQRVSEAFF. The DNA of the CDR3 is TGCAGCGGACAGCGGGTGTCTGAAGCTTTCTTT. The V gene is TRBV29-1, the J gene TRBJ1-1; TRBD1 is a possible D gene (5 bases). This CDR3 comprises 11 residues. V was pared by 7 bases and J by 6 bases, with 12 bases between. Germline values: CDR1 SQVTM, CDR2 ANQGSEA.

Notes on this clonotype: This likely comes from a read error, as the CDR3 has no conserved phenylalanine or tryptophan at its end. The V call is TRBV29-1, the J call TRBJ1-1, with TRBD1 identical over 8 bases. The CDR3 totals 14 residues. Germline CDR1 SQVTM, CDR2 ANQGSEA. Losses at the gene ends were 7 bases for V and 5 bases for J; bases not matched to a gene: 12. The CDR3, as DNA: TGCAGCGCCGCACGTCAGGGGGCGAAGACTGAAGCTTTCTTA. Amino acids: CSAARQGAKTEAFL.